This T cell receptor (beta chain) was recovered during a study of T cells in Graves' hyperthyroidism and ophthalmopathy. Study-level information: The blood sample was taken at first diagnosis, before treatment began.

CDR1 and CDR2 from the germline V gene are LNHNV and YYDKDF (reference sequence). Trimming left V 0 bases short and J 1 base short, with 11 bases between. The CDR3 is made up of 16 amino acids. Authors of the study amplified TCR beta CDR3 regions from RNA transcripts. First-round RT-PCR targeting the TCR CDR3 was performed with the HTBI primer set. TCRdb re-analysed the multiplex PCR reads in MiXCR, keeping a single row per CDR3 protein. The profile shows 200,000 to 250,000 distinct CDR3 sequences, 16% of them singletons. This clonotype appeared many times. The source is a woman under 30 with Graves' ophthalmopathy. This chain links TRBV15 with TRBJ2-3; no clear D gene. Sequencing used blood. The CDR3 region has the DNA TGTGCCACCAGCAGAGATAGGTGGGTAGGCACAGATACGCAGTATTTT. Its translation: CATSRDRWVGTDTQYF.